This T cell receptor (beta chain) stems from a study of T cells after yellow fever vaccination. At least ten counts were recorded for this clonotype. V gave up 6 bases and J gave up 1 base, with 10 bases separating them. CDR3 length: 14 amino acids. TCRdb reprocessed the 5' RACE reads with MiXCR, giving one entry per CDR3 protein. The table lists some 350,000 distinct CDR3 sequences, 6.2% of them singletons. This clonotype originated in a man aged 25 to 45 who received the YFV17D yellow fever vaccine. Material: PBMCs, obtained 5 days after the yellow fever booster vaccination. The chain joins TRBV12-3 or TRBV12-4 to TRBJ2-1; tentatively, D is TRBD2 (6 bases). CDR3 amino acids: CASSPGGSYNEQFF. CDR3 DNA: TGTGCCAGCAGCCCTGGGGGGTCCTACAATGAGCAGTTCTTC.